These 27 T cell receptor beta chains originate from one sample sequenced in a study of blood T cell repertoires in COVID-19. The protocol was immunoSEQ multiplex PCR, while the TCRdb copy is restricted to in-frame clones and leaves out a portion. The table lists approximately 170,000 clones, roughly 84% of them singletons, with about 8% in the top ten. The sequenced sample consisted of PBMCs or T cells enriched from blood (not recorded which). All receptors derive from a woman aged 45-60 years who had recovered from COVID-19.

This clone was seen a single time. The V call is TRBV27, the J call TRBJ1-6; D is unresolved. With 6 bases removed from V and 13 bases from J, the gap between germline ends came to 13 bases. The V gene's germline CDR1 is MNHEY and CDR2 SMNVEV (reference sequence). There are 12 residues in the CDR3. CDR3 amino acids: CASRTLTGPLHF. As DNA, the CDR3 is TGTGCCAGCAGGACCCTGACGGGGCCCCTCCACTTT.

The chain is built from TRBV7-2 and TRBJ1-2; D may be TRBD1 (5 bases). This CDR3 has 15 amino acids. V lost 4 bases and J lost 4, with 16 bases in between. The germline V gene has CDR1 SGHTA and CDR2 FQGNSA. The CDR3 DNA sequence: TGTGCCAGCAGCTCTAGACAGAAACAGATCTATGGCTACACCTTC. It codes for CASSSRQKQIYGYTF.

The chain uses TRBV7-8 and TRBJ2-5, with TRBD1 as a possible D gene (5 bases). The CDR3 sequence is 15 residues long. The germline V and J ends were trimmed by 1 base and 0 bases, with 9 bases remaining between them. Per the germline V gene, CDR1 is SGHVS and CDR2 is FQNEAQ. The CDR3 coding sequence is TGTGCCAGCAGCTTAGGCAGGGTTGACCAAGAGACCCAGTACTTC. Its translation: CASSLGRVDQETQYF.

The V and J genes are TRBV18 and TRBJ1-5, with TRBD1 as a possible D gene (5 bases). The V and J ends lost 2 bases and 6 bases respectively, with 17 bases between them. This CDR3 is built from 16 residues. Germline lookup yields CDR1 KGHSH and CDR2 LQKENI. CDR3 region: CASSPSVSGGSQPQHF. Written as DNA, the CDR3 is TGTGCCAGCTCACCAAGTGTATCGGGGGGAAGTCAGCCCCAGCATTTT.

The genes are TRBV7-2 and TRBJ1-6; 9 positions match TRBD1. Trimming cost V 2 bases and J 2 bases; bases outside gene matches: 4. The CDR3 has 17 residues. Looked up from germline, CDR1 is SGHTA and CDR2 is FQGNSA. The CDR3 region has the DNA TGTGCCAGCAGCTTAAGCGGGGACAGGGCCTATAATTCACCCCTCCACTTT. Amino acids: CASSLSGDRAYNSPLHF. The full variable domain, with the rest looked up from reference TRBV7-2 and TRBJ1-6, is GAGVSQSPSNKVTEKGKDVELRCDPISGHTALYWYRQSLGQGLEFLIYFQGNSAPDKSGLPSDRFSAERTGGSVSTLTIQRTQQEDSAVYLCASSLSGDRAYNSPLHFGNGTRLTVT.

The chain joins TRBV2 to TRBJ2-3; TRBD2 matches at 9 bases. CDR3 length equals 15 residues. In germline, CDR1 is SNHLY, CDR2 FYNNEI. The ends lost 6 bases at V and 6 bases at J; junction bases unmatched: 10. The CDR3 sequence: CASSPAGGPFDTQYF. The CDR3 region has the DNA TGTGCCAGCAGCCCTGCGGGGGGGCCGTTTGATACGCAGTATTTT.

This clone was observed a few times. The genes are TRBV29-1 and TRBJ1-1; D possibly corresponds to TRBD1 (5 bases). CDR3 length: 13 residues. V was trimmed by 7 bases and J by 5 bases, leaving 17 bases between them. CDR1 and CDR2 (germline): SQVTM, ANQGSEA. CDR3 bases: TGCAGCGCTGCCAGCCGGGGGGTTACTGAAGCTTTCTTT. Its translation: CSAASRGVTEAFF.

This chain links TRBV5-1 with TRBJ1-4, with D possibly being TRBD1 (5 bases). The CDR3 totals 14 residues. Trimming removed 4 bases at V and 5 bases at J, with 12 bases between. The V gene's germline CDR1 is SGHRS and CDR2 YFSETQ. The DNA for the CDR3 is TGCGCCAGCAGCACGGACACCCTCAATGAAAAACTGTTTTTT. It is translated as CASSTDTLNEKLFF.

The V call is TRBV27, the J call TRBJ2-2; TRBD1 is a possible D gene (6 bases). Per the germline V gene, CDR1 is MNHEY and CDR2 is SMNVEV (reference sequence). The V gene lost 8 bases and the J gene lost 1 base, with 11 bases spanning the gap. The CDR3 totals 14 residues. The CDR3 DNA sequence: TGTGCCAGCCGCCTCAGGGGGAACACCGGGGAGCTGTTTTTT. The encoded protein is CASRLRGNTGELFF.

The chain joins TRBV4-1 to TRBJ2-7; D is perhaps TRBD1 (6 bases). This CDR3 is 15 amino acids long. The V end lost 4 bases, the J end lost 0 bases, and 13 bases lay between the germline ends. Germline V gives CDR1 MGHRA, CDR2 YSYEKL. CDR3 coding DNA: TGCGCCAGCAGCCCATTTCAGGGGAGCTCCTACGAGCAGTACTTC. This encodes CASSPFQGSSYEQYF.

The V call is TRBV10-3, the J call TRBJ1-5, with 9 positions matching TRBD1. Germline V gene lookup returns CDR1 ENHRY and CDR2 SYGVKD. The V gene end was trimmed by 3 bases and the J gene end by 6 bases; junction bases not matched to a gene: 6. The CDR3 loop spans 15 amino acids. The CDR3 DNA is TGTGCCATCAGTGACTCCGGACAGGGGATTCAGCCCCAGCATTTT. This translates into CAISDSGQGIQPQHF.

This chain links TRBV7-2 with TRBJ1-2; D might be TRBD1 (5 bases). CDR1 and CDR2 from the germline V gene are SGHTA and FQGNSA. The CDR3 runs to 13 residues. With 5 bases removed from V and 5 bases from J, the gap between germline ends came to 12 bases. CDR3 in DNA: TGTGCCAGCAGCACCTCAGGGCAGTATGGCTACACCTTC. It is translated as CASSTSGQYGYTF.

The chain joins TRBV25-1 to TRBJ2-1; D might be TRBD2 (6 bases). CDR1 is MGHDK, CDR2 SYGVNS, per germline. The CDR3 has 14 amino acids. V was clipped by 8 bases and J by 8 bases, with 19 bases between them. For the CDR3, the DNA is TGTGCCAGCGCACCAACGGGGGTGCCACATGAGCAGTTCTTC. Its translation is CASAPTGVPHEQFF.

On this clone: A read error may produce the germline difference seen at one junction end. V and J are TRBV2 and TRBJ2-3; TRBD2 matches 12 bases. This CDR3 has 13 residues. From germline, CDR1 is SNHLY and CDR2 FYNNEI. The CDR3 loop is CASSASGLAGLDF. CDR3 DNA sequence: TGTGCCAGCAGTGCCAGCGGACTAGCGGGGTTGGATTTT.

There are a few counts of this clone. The CDR3 DNA follows: TGTGCCAGCAGCCCCTGGACTAGCGGGGGCGGACCCTACGAGCAGTACTTC. Residues: CASSPWTSGGGPYEQYF. V and J are TRBV13 and TRBJ2-7; 13 nucleotides match TRBD2. The germline gives CDR1 PRHDT, CDR2 FYEKMQ (reference sequence). CDR3 length equals 17 residues. V shed 5 bases, J shed 2 bases, and the junction held 9 bases outside the gene matches. The full variable domain, with the rest looked up from reference TRBV13 and TRBJ2-7, is AAGVIQSPRHLIKEKRETATLKCYPIPRHDTVYWYQQGPGQDPQFLISFYEKMQSDKGSIPDRFSAQQFSDYHSELNMSSLELGDSALYFCASSPWTSGGGPYEQYFGPGTRLTVT.

The sample holds a few counts of this clone. This chain joins TRBV2 and TRBJ2-3; 12 bases align to TRBD2. Germline-derived CDR1 and CDR2 are SNHLY and FYNNEI. V lost 7 bases to trimming and J lost 4 bases; unmatched junction nucleotides: 6. This CDR3 region has 15 residues. CDR3 in amino acids: CASKPRTSGADTQYF. CDR3 DNA sequence: TGTGCCAGCAAACCTCGGACTAGCGGGGCAGATACGCAGTATTTT.

For this clone: The sample has other DNA sequences that encode this CDR3 too. The chain recombines TRBV6-2 or TRBV6-3 with TRBJ2-5, with TRBD2 as a possible D gene (5 bases). The CDR3 length is 14 residues. CDR1 is MNHEY and CDR2 is SVGEGT in the germline V gene. V lost 0 bases to trimming and J lost 2 bases, with 7 bases between them. The CDR3 spells CASSYSSGQETQYF. The CDR3 DNA reads as TGTGCCAGCAGTTACTCGAGCGGTCAAGAGACCCAGTACTTC.

This clone has just one count. V is TRBV6-1 and J is TRBJ1-5; D is unresolved. V was clipped by 10 bases and J by 5 bases, with 15 bases between them. Germline CDR1 MNHNS, CDR2 SASEGT. CDR3 size: 13 residues. The chain's CDR3 is CATTINYYQPQHF. In DNA form, the CDR3 reads TGTGCCACCACGATTAACTACTATCAGCCCCAGCATTTT.

This chain uses TRBV9 with TRBJ2-2; 11 positions match TRBD2. V lost 3 bases to trimming and J lost 6 bases; unmatched junction nucleotides: 4. CDR3 size: 15 residues. The germline V gene has CDR1 SGDLS and CDR2 YYNGEE. DNA of the CDR3: TGTGCCAGCAGCGAGGGACTAGCGGACGCCGGGGAGCTGTTTTTT. Protein sequence: CASSEGLADAGELFF.

V is TRBV28 and J is TRBJ1-6; maybe TRBD1 (5 bases). CDR1 and CDR2 from the germline V gene are MDHEN and SYDVKM. V lost 7 bases and J lost 7, with 14 bases in between. This CDR3 has 14 residues. The CDR3 sequence is CASTGPPGNSPLHF. CDR3 DNA sequence: TGTGCCAGCACCGGACCCCCAGGGAATTCACCCCTCCACTTT. Combining the CDR3 with reference TRBV28 and TRBJ1-6 gives the whole variable domain DVKVTQSSRYLVKRTGEKVFLECVQDMDHENMFWYRQDPGLGLRLIYFSYDVKMKEKGDIPEGYSVSREKKERFSLILESASTNQTSMYLCASTGPPGNSPLHFGNGTRLTVT.

In DNA, the CDR3 is TGTGCCGGGGGACTAGCGGGAGGAGATACGCAGTATTTT. It is translated as CAGGLAGGDTQYF. The chain joins TRBV28 to TRBJ2-3; 15 bases map to TRBD2. Germline V gene lookup returns CDR1 MDHEN and CDR2 SYDVKM. The junction had 2 bases not matched to a gene; V was cut back by 11 bases and J by 5 bases. The CDR3 is made up of 13 amino acids. Full variable domain (outside the CDR3, taken from reference TRBV28 and TRBJ2-3): DVKVTQSSRYLVKRTGEKVFLECVQDMDHENMFWYRQDPGLGLRLIYFSYDVKMKEKGDIPEGYSVSREKKERFSLILESASTNQTSMYLCAGGLAGGDTQYFGPGTRLTVL.

The chain is built from TRBV18 and TRBJ2-5; possibly TRBD1 for D (5 bases). Trimming took off 3 bases at V and 3 bases at J, with 8 bases between the two ends. Germline V CDR1 and CDR2: KGHSH, LQKENI. The CDR3 has 13 residues. The CDR3 spells CASSPQQEETQYF. The CDR3 bases are TGTGCCAGCTCACCGCAACAGGAAGAGACCCAGTACTTC.

The chain is built from TRBV5-4 and TRBJ2-1, with 7 nucleotides matching TRBD2. The CDR3 runs 16 residues. Germline V CDR1 and CDR2: SGHNT, YYREEE (reference sequence). The V and J ends lost 0 bases and 8 bases, in that order; junction bases with no gene match: 11. Here the CDR3 reads CASSLGGRAGSDEQFF. The CDR3 DNA reads TGTGCCAGCAGCTTGGGGGGGAGGGCCGGGAGCGATGAGCAGTTCTTC.

The genes are TRBV7-8 and TRBJ1-4; the match to TRBD1 covers 7 bases. Germline values: CDR1 SGHVS, CDR2 FQNEAQ. The CDR3 consists of 13 residues. Trimming cost V 4 bases and J 11 bases; bases outside gene matches: 7. The CDR3 DNA reads TGTGCCAGCAGCTCCCGGACAGGAGGGAAACTGTTTTTT. Protein: CASSSRTGGKLFF.

The chain couples TRBV15 to TRBJ1-5; TRBD1 agrees at 7 bases. The junction had 5 bases not matched to a gene; V was cut back by 3 bases and J by 3 bases. This CDR3 contains 15 residues. From germline, CDR1 is LNHNV and CDR2 YYDKDF (reference sequence). The chain's CDR3 is CATSSSGTVNQPQHF. CDR3 nucleotides: TGTGCCACCAGCAGCTCCGGGACAGTCAATCAGCCCCAGCATTTT.

This clone came up once. This chain joins TRBV5-6 and TRBJ1-4, with D possibly matching TRBD1 (5 bases). The V end was cut by 2 bases, the J end by 4 bases, with 9 bases between. This CDR3 is built from 14 residues. Germline V gene data show CDR1 as SGHDT and CDR2 as YYEEEE. In nucleotides, the CDR3 is TGTGCCAGCAGCTTTGACAGATTTAATGAAAAACTGTTTTTT. Translated, it gives CASSFDRFNEKLFF.

The CDR3 loop reads CASSFKRGSYNSPLHF. In DNA form, the CDR3 reads TGTGCCAGCAGCTTCAAACGGGGCTCCTATAATTCACCCCTCCACTTT. This chain joins TRBV7-2 and TRBJ1-6; D gene uncertain. The V gene's germline CDR1 is SGHTA and CDR2 FQGNSA. V gave up 3 bases and J gave up 0 bases, with 9 bases separating them. The CDR3 extends over 16 amino acids.